The present T cell receptor beta chain was sequenced within a study of blood T cell repertoires in COVID-19. Study summary: Samples of COVID-19 (acute and convalescent) were obtained from the United States, Italy and Spain. PBMCs, B-cell-depleted T cells, or T cells were the source of the cDNA or gDNA that made up the material.

The ends were cut back, 3 bases at V and 4 bases at J, with 6 bases in the middle. CDR3 length: 12 amino acids. CDR1 and CDR2 (germline): KGHSH, LQKENI. Generated by immunoSEQ multiplex PCR, the TCRdb table keeps only in-frame clones and is missing some. The repertoire holds 210,000 or so clones, with less than 90% as singletons. The rearrangement links TRBV18 to TRBJ1-1; unclear D gene. The sequencing sample was made of peripheral blood. The TCR was taken from a woman aged 80 or over with active or convalescent COVID-19. The CDR3 is CASSPGVTEAFF. The CDR3 region has the DNA TGTGCCAGCTCACCGGGAGTCACTGAAGCTTTCTTT.